The text below deals with one TCR beta chain. Its antigen is still unknown. TCRdb keeps only in-frame clones here, not all; method: immunoSEQ multiplex PCR. The table records approximately 12,000 clones, roughly four fifths of them present only once. The record originates from a study of chemoradiotherapy in HPV16-positive cancers. Overall study context: Functional T-cell assays on a couple of HPV16-positive patients' cells defined candidate HPV-specific clones and common TCR motifs.

The CDR3 extends over 17 amino acids. The junction had 5 bases not matched to a gene; V was cut back by 1 base and J by 1 base. Germline V gene sequence: CDR1 MNHNS, CDR2 SASEGT. The study's findings and limits: Non-HPV-specific T cells did not expand in tumors during treatment, whereas candidate HPV-specific clones and E7-related motifs did.

This rearrangement joins TRBV6-1 to TRBJ1-2; 11 positions agree with TRBD1. This TCR was recovered from a human donor with HPV-associated anogenital cancer. The specimen was collected from a patient who underwent chemoradiotherapy. CDR3 nucleotides: TGTGCCAGCAGTGAAGGGACAGGGGGCGTTTTTAACTATGGCTACACCTTC. Its protein is CASSEGTGGVFNYGYTF.